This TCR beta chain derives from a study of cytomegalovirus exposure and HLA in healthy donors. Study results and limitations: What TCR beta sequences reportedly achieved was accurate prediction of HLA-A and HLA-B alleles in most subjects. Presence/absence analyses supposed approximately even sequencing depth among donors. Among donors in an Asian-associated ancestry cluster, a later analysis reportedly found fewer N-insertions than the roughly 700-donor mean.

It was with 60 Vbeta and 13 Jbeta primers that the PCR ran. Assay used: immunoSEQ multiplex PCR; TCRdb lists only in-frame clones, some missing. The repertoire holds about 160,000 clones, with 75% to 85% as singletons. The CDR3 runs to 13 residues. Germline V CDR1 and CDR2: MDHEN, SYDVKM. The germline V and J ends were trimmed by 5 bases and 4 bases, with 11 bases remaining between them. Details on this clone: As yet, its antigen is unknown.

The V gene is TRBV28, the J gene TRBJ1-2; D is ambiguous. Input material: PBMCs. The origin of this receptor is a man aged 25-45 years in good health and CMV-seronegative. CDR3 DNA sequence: TGTGCCAGCAGTCCTACAGAGCTCTATGGCTACACCTTC. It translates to CASSPTELYGYTF.